These 18 T cell receptor beta chains share one sample of origin, sequenced in a study of T cell responses to AZD1222 COVID-19 vaccine. The repertoire was sequenced with immunoSEQ multiplex PCR; TCRdb's copy has only in-frame clones and lacks some. The sample carries 50,000 to 70,000 clones, around 85% recorded once. Here the sequenced sample was peripheral blood, taken on day 0 of MenACWY control vaccination. The receptors shown here come from an adult in good health.

This chain uses TRBV19 with TRBJ2-7; 7 bases fit TRBD2. CDR1 is LNHDA, CDR2 SQIVND, per germline (reference sequence). This CDR3 has 17 residues. V dropped 4 bases and J dropped 0; count of bases not matched to a gene: 12. The CDR3 DNA reads TGTGCCAGTAGTACCTATCTCGGGGGGAAGAGCTCCTACGAGCAGTACTTC. It translates to CASSTYLGGKSSYEQYF. The full variable domain, in which reference TRBV19 and TRBJ2-7 provide the parts outside the CDR3, is DGGITQSPKYLFRKEGQNVTLSCEQNLNHDAMYWYRQDPGQGLRLIYYSQIVNDFQKGDIAEGYSVSREKKESFPLTVTSAQKNPTAFYLCASSTYLGGKSSYEQYFGPGTRLTVT.

The gene calls are TRBV7-2 and TRBJ2-1; D ambiguous. The CDR3 loop spans 15 amino acids. V gave up 5 bases and J gave up 6 bases, with 17 bases separating them. Germline values: CDR1 SGHTA, CDR2 FQGNSA. CDR3 bases: TGTGCCAGCAGCCCCTTTCCGGGCCCTACCAATGAGCAGTTCTTC. Translated, it gives CASSPFPGPTNEQFF.

This clone was recorded a few times. V is TRBV4-2 and J is TRBJ2-7, with 9 bases matching TRBD2. Germline CDR1 LGHNA, CDR2 YNFKEQ. V lost 3 bases and J lost 0; bases outside the gene matches: 24. The CDR3 totals 22 residues. The CDR3, as DNA: TGTGCCAGCAGCCAGACGGACAGGTCAATTCCTTGGTCTAGCGGGACCTCCTACGAGCAGTACTTC. Its protein is CASSQTDRSIPWSSGTSYEQYF.

In its sample, this clone was seen once. The chain is built from TRBV5-8 and TRBJ1-2; D not certain. Per germline, CDR1 SGHTS and CDR2 YDEGEE. V was shortened by 4 bases and J by 8 bases, with 9 bases between the two germline ends. CDR3 size: 11 residues. The chain's CDR3 is CASSPRIGYTF. The CDR3 coding sequence is TGTGCCAGCAGCCCTCGGATCGGCTACACCTTC.

The chain recombines TRBV18 with TRBJ2-5; D tentatively fits TRBD1 or TRBD2 (5 bases each). CDR1 and CDR2 from the germline V gene are KGHSH and LQKENI. V shed 3 bases and J shed 3 bases, with 8 bases lying between them. This CDR3 has 13 residues. CDR3 DNA: TGTGCCAGCTCACCTGGGACCGAAGAGACCCAGTACTTC. It translates to CASSPGTEETQYF. Filled out from reference TRBV18 and TRBJ2-5, the complete variable domain reads NAGVMQNPRHLVRRRGQEARLRCSPMKGHSHVYWYRQLPEEGLKFMVYLQKENIIDESGMPKERFSAEFPKEGPSILRIQQVVRGDSAAYFCASSPGTEETQYFGPGTRLLVL.

The chain uses TRBV19 and TRBJ2-2; D not resolved. The CDR3 is 15 residues long. V lost 3 bases to trimming and J lost 4 bases, with 12 bases between them. Germline V gene data show CDR1 as LNHDA and CDR2 as SQIVND (reference sequence). The CDR3: CASSIAHVGTGELFF. The CDR3 coding sequence is TGTGCCAGTAGTATCGCCCACGTGGGCACCGGGGAGCTGTTTTTT.

The chain uses TRBV6-4 and TRBJ1-1, with a tentative D call TRBD1 (6 bases). The CDR3 sequence is 13 residues long. V lost 3 bases and J 2 bases, leaving 7 bases between the germline ends. Per germline, CDR1 MRHNA and CDR2 SNTAGT. Here the CDR3 reads CASSEQGNTEAFF. CDR3 nucleotides: TGTGCCAGCAGTGAACAGGGAAACACTGAAGCTTTCTTT.

The V gene is TRBV14, the J gene TRBJ2-1; D assignment may be TRBD1 or TRBD2 (6 bases each). Germline-derived CDR1 and CDR2 are SGHDN and FVKESK. With 1 base removed from V and 8 bases from J, the gap between germline ends came to 9 bases. This CDR3 is built from 13 residues. This CDR3 is CASSQVRGHEQFF. The CDR3 DNA reads TGTGCCAGCAGCCAAGTCCGGGGGCATGAGCAGTTCTTC.

The chain combines TRBV6-1 with TRBJ1-1; TRBD1 matches 9 bases. The CDR3 is 15 residues long. Losses at the gene ends were 3 bases for V and 1 base for J; bases not matched to a gene: 3. Germline V gene data show CDR1 as MNHNS and CDR2 as SASEGT. The CDR3 DNA sequence: TGTGCCAGCAGTGATTTGACAGGGGGGAACACTGAAGCTTTCTTT. It is translated as CASSDLTGGNTEAFF.

This rearrangement joins TRBV7-2 to TRBJ2-7; D is ambiguous. The CDR3 loop spans 14 amino acids. Trimming left V 1 base short and J 1 base short, with 8 bases between. CDR1 is SGHTA, CDR2 FQGNSA, per germline. The CDR3 region has the DNA TGTGCCAGCAGCTTAGAGCACACTTCCTACGAGCAGTACTTC. Translated, it gives CASSLEHTSYEQYF.

This sequence joins TRBV6-5 and TRBJ2-1; 11 bases agree with TRBD2. With 6 bases clipped from V and 3 bases from J, the junction kept 4 bases outside the gene matches. The CDR3 extends over 15 amino acids. Germline V lookup: CDR1 MNHEY, CDR2 SVGAGI. The CDR3 here is CASSYLAGGYNEQFF. As DNA, the CDR3 is TGTGCCAGCAGCTATCTAGCGGGAGGCTACAATGAGCAGTTCTTC.

In its sample, this clone was seen once. V and J are TRBV15 and TRBJ2-7; D remains unclear. The CDR3 is 13 amino acids. Per germline, CDR1 LNHNV and CDR2 YYDKDF (reference sequence). The V and J ends lost 8 bases and 3 bases respectively, with 14 bases between them. CDR3 sequence: CATAKGWNYEQYF. CDR3 sequence (DNA): TGTGCCACCGCCAAAGGCTGGAACTACGAGCAGTACTTC.

The V gene is TRBV18, the J gene TRBJ2-1, with TRBD2 as a possible D gene (6 bases). V was trimmed by 2 bases and J by 6 bases, leaving 14 bases between them. The CDR3 runs to 15 residues. The germline V gene encodes CDR1 KGHSH and CDR2 LQKENI. The CDR3 DNA reads TGTGCCAGCTCACCAATACGGGAGTCCATCAATGAGCAGTTCTTC. Amino acids: CASSPIRESINEQFF. The full variable domain, rest sourced from reference TRBV18 and TRBJ2-1, is NAGVMQNPRHLVRRRGQEARLRCSPMKGHSHVYWYRQLPEEGLKFMVYLQKENIIDESGMPKERFSAEFPKEGPSILRIQQVVRGDSAAYFCASSPIRESINEQFFGPGTRLTVL.

The chain has TRBV19 and TRBJ1-1; TRBD1 aligns across 10 bases. Per germline, CDR1 LNHDA and CDR2 SQIVND (reference sequence). CDR3 length equals 15 residues. The V and J ends lost 5 bases and 5 bases, in that order; junction bases with no gene match: 8. The DNA for the CDR3 is TGTGCCAGTAGTCCCGACAGGGGGCGGGAGACTGAAGCTTTCTTT. As protein: CASSPDRGRETEAFF.

The chain employs TRBV5-1 and TRBJ2-1, with a possible D match to TRBD2 (6 bases). This CDR3 has 15 amino acids. The V gene's germline CDR1 is SGHRS and CDR2 YFSETQ. V was pared by 3 bases and J by 8 bases, with 18 bases between. CDR3 coding DNA: TGCGCCAGCAGCTCAACGGGAGCAGTTGGTTATGAGCAGTTCTTC. It yields the protein CASSSTGAVGYEQFF.

The rearrangement uses TRBV30 and TRBJ1-2; D might be TRBD1 (5 bases). Trimming removed 2 bases from V and 2 bases from J, with 18 bases in between. The CDR3 runs to 16 residues. Germline CDR1 and CDR2: GTSNPN and SVGIG (reference sequence). CDR3 sequence: CAWSQGAFSQNYGYTF. In DNA, the CDR3 is TGTGCCTGGAGTCAGGGCGCCTTCTCCCAGAACTATGGCTACACCTTC. Looking up the rest from reference TRBV30 and TRBJ1-2 gives the full variable domain: SQTIHQWPATLVQPVGSPLSLECTVEGTSNPNLYWYRQAAGRGLQLLFYSVGIGQISSEVPQNLSASRPQDRQFILSSKKLLLSDSGFYLCAWSQGAFSQNYGYTFGSGTRLTVV.

CDR3 sequence reads: CASPGDRQAKSRHTGCGELFF. The CDR3 DNA follows: TGTGCCAGCCCTGGTGACAGGCAGGCCAAATCAAGACACACAGGGTGCGGGGAGCTGTTTTTT. The chain links TRBV21-1 to TRBJ2-2; whether TRBD1, the table's D call, matches the DNA was not checked. TRBV21-1 is listed as a pseudogene. The CDR3 length is 21 residues.

V is TRBV30 and J is TRBJ1-4; TRBD1 might be the D (6 bases). With 2 bases removed from V and 7 bases from J, the gap between germline ends came to 8 bases. CDR1 and CDR2 (germline): GTSNPN, SVGIG (reference sequence). The CDR3 totals 12 residues. This chain's CDR3 is CAWSIQGEKLFF. DNA of the CDR3: TGTGCCTGGAGTATACAGGGTGAAAAACTGTTTTTT.